The source of this TCR beta chain is a study of technical replicates of blood from several donors. Losses at the gene ends were 5 bases for V and 6 bases for J; bases not matched to a gene: 6. CDR1 MNHNS and CDR2 SASEGT come from the germline V gene. CDR3 length equals 14 residues. Profiling relied on immunoSEQ multiplex PCR, and the TCRdb table lists in-frame clones only, not all of them. The top ten clones hold approximately 0.33% of a sample with around 93,000 clones, about 95% of them seen once. The chain has TRBV6-1 and TRBJ1-5; 8 bases are a match to TRBD1. This TCR was recovered from a human donor in good health. Sequencing was carried out using T cells isolated from PBMCs. The CDR3 region is CASSWLQGGQPQHF. The DNA of the CDR3 is TGTGCCAGCAGTTGGTTACAGGGGGGTCAGCCCCAGCATTTT.